The rows below give T cell receptor beta chains drawn from one sample of a study of T cells of healthy individuals. TCRdb reprocessed the 5' RACE reads with MiXCR, giving one entry per CDR3 protein. Of about 53,000 distinct CDR3 sequences detected, approximately 14% appear once; the ten largest clones hold 16%. The receptors originated from a human donor in good health. The CDR3 runs from the conserved cysteine through the conserved F or W. The D gene is left open where the match is weak. A row's size may be missing; if present it is once, few, many or a size class.

J gene,V gene,clone size,D gene,CDR3 protein,CDR3 DNA
TRBJ1-5,TRBV20-1,many,-,CSAARTTDQPQHF,TGCAGTGCTGCCCGGACCACGGATCAGCCCCAGCATTTT
TRBJ2-7,TRBV18,few,-,CASSAGDEQYF,TGTGCCAGCTCAGCCGGGGACGAGCAGTACTTC
TRBJ2-7,TRBV29-1,-,TRBD1,CSVMTGGSYEQYF,TGCAGCGTCATGACAGGGGGCTCCTACGAGCAGTACTTC
TRBJ2-7,TRBV12-3/TRBV12-4,-,TRBD2,CASSSSLRRELGEQYF,TGTGCCAGCAGTTCCTCGCTACGGCGGGAGTTGGGCGAGCAGTACTTC
TRBJ1-1,TRBV10-3,many,-,CAISESEGFTEAFF,TGTGCCATCAGTGAGTCAGAGGGTTTCACTGAAGCTTTCTTT
TRBJ2-6,TRBV20-1,many,-,CSARDPRSGANVLTF,TGCAGTGCTAGAGATCCGCGCTCTGGGGCCAACGTCCTGACTTTC
TRBJ2-3,TRBV24-1,few,TRBD2,CATSDLAGSLTDTQYF,TGTGCCACCAGTGATTTAGCGGGGTCTCTCACAGATACGCAGTATTTT
TRBJ2-7,TRBV4-3,many,TRBD1,CASSQHDRGLYEQYF,TGCGCCAGCAGCCAACACGACAGGGGGCTCTACGAGCAGTACTTC
TRBJ2-5,TRBV20-1,many,-,CSAPGGQGHGTQYF,TGCAGTGCCCCTGGGGGGCAGGGTCATGGGACCCAGTACTTC
TRBJ2-1,TRBV20-1,many,TRBD2,CSARASSGGPYNEQFF,TGCAGTGCTAGAGCATCCAGCGGGGGGCCTTACAATGAGCAGTTCTTC
TRBJ2-1,TRBV30,-,TRBD2,CAWSLAGLNEQFF,TGTGCCTGGAGCCTAGCGGGCCTCAATGAGCAGTTCTTC
TRBJ2-3,TRBV6-2/TRBV6-3,few,TRBD2,CASGKAGARTDTQYF,TGTGCCAGCGGTAAAGCGGGGGCGCGCACAGATACGCAGTATTTT
TRBJ2-1,TRBV4-3,many,TRBD2,CASSPGTSGGAVNEQFF,TGCGCCAGCAGCCCCGGGACTAGCGGGGGGGCAGTTAATGAGCAGTTCTTC
TRBJ1-5,TRBV6-6,-,-,CASSPDGAPGPQHF,TGTGCCAGCAGTCCGGACGGTGCTCCCGGGCCCCAGCATTTT
TRBJ1-1,TRBV5-8,many,-,CASSFNPNTEAFF,TGTGCCAGCAGCTTCAACCCTAACACTGAAGCTTTCTTT
TRBJ2-1,TRBV20-1,many,TRBD2,CSAWLTSGNNEQFF,TGCAGTGCCTGGCTGACTAGCGGGAATAATGAGCAGTTCTTC
TRBJ1-1,TRBV7-9,many,-,CASSLQLTTEAFF,TGTGCCAGCAGCTTACAATTGACGACTGAAGCTTTCTTT
TRBJ2-7,TRBV27,-,-,CARRTDPYEQYF,TGTGCCAGACGGACAGACCCTTACGAGCAGTACTTC
TRBJ1-4,TRBV5-1,few,TRBD1,CASSPGTVATNEKLFF,TGCGCCAGCAGCCCTGGGACAGTTGCAACTAATGAAAAACTGTTTTTT
TRBJ1-3,TRBV4-3,many,-,CASSQETGAGNTIYF,TGCGCCAGCAGCCAAGAAACGGGGGCTGGAAACACCATATATTTT
TRBJ1-1,TRBV20-1,-,-,CSAISLRGAGTEAFF,TGCAGTGCTATTTCCCTTCGGGGGGCCGGCACTGAAGCTTTCTTT
TRBJ2-6,TRBV9,many,-,CASSVGRASGANVLTF,TGTGCCAGCAGCGTAGGTAGGGCCTCTGGGGCCAACGTCCTGACTTTC
TRBJ2-3,TRBV10-3,few,-,CAITQGRGHTDTQYF,TGTGCCATCACCCAGGGGCGGGGGCACACAGATACGCAGTATTTT
TRBJ2-3,TRBV7-2,many,TRBD2,CASSLDLAGAFTDTQYF,TGTGCCAGCAGCTTAGATCTAGCGGGGGCATTCACAGATACGCAGTATTTT
TRBJ2-7,TRBV7-2,few,TRBD1,CASSFQGAGEQYF,TGTGCCAGCAGCTTCCAGGGGGCGGGAGAGCAGTACTTC
TRBJ2-1,TRBV6-2/TRBV6-3,many,-,CASSYRINNEQFF,TGTGCCAGCAGTTACCGCATAAACAATGAGCAGTTCTTC
TRBJ2-3,TRBV7-2,-,-,CASSLVGGLTVADTQYF,TGTGCCAGCAGCTTAGTCGGAGGACTCACGGTGGCAGATACGCAGTATTTT
TRBJ2-5,TRBV12-3/TRBV12-4,many,-,CASSLLETQYF,TGTGCCAGCAGTTTATTGGAGACCCAGTACTTC
TRBJ2-7,TRBV18,many,-,CASSPVSQGIIQQYF,TGTGCCAGCTCACCAGTGTCACAGGGAATAATCCAGCAGTACTTC
TRBJ2-5,TRBV20-1,many,TRBD2,CSAIGLAGAVGATQYF,TGCAGTGCTATAGGACTAGCGGGAGCTGTTGGCGCGACCCAGTACTTC
TRBJ2-3,TRBV20-1,many,-,CSARGTATDTQYF,TGCAGTGCTAGAGGGACAGCGACAGATACGCAGTATTTT
TRBJ1-1,TRBV4-3,many,-,CASSQERTVNTEAFF,TGCGCCAGCAGCCAAGAAAGGACAGTGAACACTGAAGCTTTCTTT
TRBJ2-1,TRBV7-2,few,-,CASSLGADYNEQFF,TGTGCCAGCAGCTTAGGGGCGGACTACAATGAGCAGTTCTTC
TRBJ2-5,TRBV7-2,few,-,CASSLGQRAKETQYF,TGTGCCAGCAGCTTGGGGCAGCGGGCAAAAGAGACCCAGTACTTC
TRBJ1-2,TRBV3-1,few,-,CASKASGRSGYTF,TGTGCCAGCAAGGCTTCGGGGCGGAGTGGCTACACCTTC
TRBJ2-3,TRBV20-1,few,TRBD1,CSVRDRGDTQYF,TGCAGTGTCCGGGACAGGGGAGATACGCAGTATTTT
TRBJ2-1,TRBV7-9,-,TRBD2,CASSLVLAGENEQFF,TGTGCCAGCAGCTTAGTTTTAGCGGGGGAAAATGAGCAGTTCTTC
TRBJ2-1,TRBV29-1,few,TRBD2,CSVSGTRSDEQFF,TGCAGCGTTTCCGGGACTAGATCCGACGAGCAGTTCTTC
TRBJ1-1,TRBV24-1,-,-,CATSDPTVTGGAFF,TGTGCCACCAGTGATCCCACCGTGACGGGGGGAGCTTTCTTT
TRBJ2-1,TRBV6-5,many,TRBD2,CASSYGELAAYNEQFF,TGTGCCAGCAGTTACGGGGAACTAGCGGCATACAATGAGCAGTTCTTC
TRBJ1-2,TRBV5-1,few,TRBD1,CASSLAGTGGDYGYTF,TGCGCCAGCAGCTTGGCGGGGACAGGGGGCGACTATGGCTACACCTTC
TRBJ1-1,TRBV3-1,-,-,CASSQTRVDTEAFF,TGTGCCAGCAGCCAGACTAGGGTCGACACTGAAGCTTTCTTT
TRBJ2-4,TRBV6-6,many,-,CASLGSGAKNIQYF,TGTGCCAGCCTCGGAAGCGGGGCCAAAAACATTCAGTACTTC
TRBJ1-1,TRBV4-3,few,-,CASSLRVSTNTEAFF,TGCGCCAGCAGCCTCAGAGTGAGCACGAACACTGAAGCTTTCTTT
TRBJ2-7,TRBV2,many,-,CAGQIISSYEQYF,TGTGCCGGCCAGATAATAAGCTCCTACGAGCAGTACTTC
TRBJ2-3,TRBV29-1,few,-,CSVPQASDTDTQYF,TGCAGCGTCCCACAGGCTTCCGACACAGATACGCAGTATTTT
TRBJ2-4,TRBV15,few,-,CATSRDSGTKNIQYF,TGTGCCACCAGCAGAGATTCAGGGACCAAAAACATTCAGTACTTC